Below are 11 T cell receptor beta chains sequenced from a single sample in a study of T-cell reconstitution after alpha-beta-depleted transplantation in children. Unique molecular identifiers were built into the TCRbeta library. TCRdb fed the PCR reads into MiXCR, producing one record per CDR3 protein. This table has some 78,000 distinct CDR3 sequences, 11% to 15% appearing once. The material was PBMCs, mostly from graft donor cells, obtained 180 days after TCRalphabeta/CD19-depleted stem cell transplant. Receptors originate from a male patient aged 2 to 10 who had a stem cell transplant for acute lymphoblastic leukemia, so the T cells may come from the graft donor.

In its sample, this clonotype was seen a few times. V and J are TRBV5-1 and TRBJ1-2; D is perhaps TRBD1 (6 bases). V shed 2 bases and J shed 6 bases, with 14 bases lying between them. This CDR3 spans 14 amino acids. Germline V gene sequence: CDR1 SGHRS, CDR2 YFSETQ. CDR3 protein: CASSFTGPSDGYTF. The DNA for the CDR3 is TGCGCCAGCAGCTTCACAGGGCCTTCGGATGGCTACACCTTC. The whole variable domain, filled in from reference TRBV5-1 and TRBJ1-2, reads KAGVTQTPRYLIKTRGQQVTLSCSPISGHRSVSWYQQTPGQGLQFLFEYFSETQRNKGNFPGRFSGRQFSNSRSEMNVSTLELGDSALYLCASSFTGPSDGYTFGSGTRLTVV.

The gene calls are TRBV20-1 and TRBJ2-3, with 12 bases fitting TRBD2. Germline CDR1 DFQATT, CDR2 SNEGSKA (reference sequence). This CDR3 comprises 15 residues. V trimming: 2 bases; J trimming: 2 bases; junction bases outside the gene matches: 2. The CDR3: CSARRTSGNTDTQYF. The CDR3 DNA is TGCAGTGCTAGAAGGACTAGCGGGAACACAGATACGCAGTATTTT.

As concerns this clonotype: With a much larger clone just one base away, this may be a read error. This chain joins TRBV12-3 or TRBV12-4 and TRBJ2-5; D is possibly TRBD1 (6 bases). Between the trimmed V and J ends, which lost 4 bases and 6 bases, there was a span of 12 bases. The CDR3 sequence is 13 residues long. The CDR3 reads CASSSGTLKTQYF. The CDR3 bases are TGTGCCAGCAGTTCCGGGACATTGAAGACCCAGTACTTC.

The chain recombines TRBV6-6 with TRBJ1-5; the D is unclear. CDR3 length: 12 residues. The V end was cut by 6 bases, the J end by 9 bases, with 12 bases between. Germline V lookup: CDR1 MNHNY, CDR2 SVGAGI (reference sequence). CDR3: CASSPALGPQHF. As DNA, the CDR3 is TGTGCCAGCAGCCCTGCCTTGGGGCCCCAGCATTTT.

V is TRBV28 and J is TRBJ2-7; D perhaps matches TRBD2 (5 bases). The CDR3 loop spans 15 amino acids. V lost 8 bases, J lost 0 bases, and 17 bases lay in between. Germline-derived CDR1 and CDR2 are MDHEN and SYDVKM. CDR3 in amino acids: CASLSRRSGSYEQYF. For the CDR3, the DNA is TGTGCCAGCCTCTCGAGGAGGTCAGGCTCCTACGAGCAGTACTTC.

This clonotype was seen repeatedly, ten times or more. V usage is TRBV4-2 and J usage is TRBJ2-2; D is unclear. There are 12 residues in the CDR3. V dropped 7 bases and J dropped 8 bases, with 11 bases sitting between them. Per the germline V gene, CDR1 is LGHNA and CDR2 is YNFKEQ. The CDR3 nucleotides read TGTGCCAGCAACCCCTTACGTGGGGAGCTGTTTTTT. Protein product: CASNPLRGELFF.

This clonotype turned up a few times. V is TRBV4-1 and J is TRBJ2-1; D possibly corresponds to TRBD1 (7 bases). V was pared by 0 bases and J by 1 base, with 25 bases between. CDR1 MGHRA and CDR2 YSYEKL come from the germline V gene. The CDR3 consists of 21 residues. CDR3 DNA sequence: TGCGCCAGCAGCCAAGAGGGTTCCGGGACAGTCAAAGGGAGGTCCTACAATGAGCAGTTCTTC. This gives the protein CASSQEGSGTVKGRSYNEQFF.

The rearrangement uses TRBV12-2 and TRBJ2-7; TRBD2 is the table's D call, not checked against the DNA. TRBV12-2 represents a pseudogene. This CDR3 is built from 18 residues. Here the CDR3 reads CASRLVPREGGPSYEQYF. The DNA of the CDR3 is TGTGCAAGTCGCTTAGTGCCCCGCGAGGGCGGACCATCCTACGAGCAGTACTTC.

This clonotype was seen a handful of times. CDR3 in DNA: TGCAGTGCTCTCCAAAGCGGGGGGGCCGCGCAGTTCTTC. Translating it yields CSALQSGGAAQFF. The rearrangement joins TRBV20-1 to TRBJ2-1; 10 nucleotides match TRBD2. The germline gives CDR1 DFQATT, CDR2 SNEGSKA (reference sequence). With 5 bases clipped from V and 12 bases from J, the junction kept 10 bases outside the gene matches. The CDR3 runs to 13 residues.

The CDR3: CASSQDLYEQYF. In nucleotides, the CDR3 is TGTGCCAGCAGCCAAGATTTATACGAGCAGTACTTC. The V and J genes are TRBV4-2 and TRBJ2-7, with D hard to call. The CDR3 is 12 residues long. Germline V CDR1 and CDR2: LGHNA, YNFKEQ. Trimming stripped 0 bases from V and 4 bases from J, with 4 bases between.

This clonotype showed up just a few times. The rearrangement uses TRBV7-2 and TRBJ1-2; D may be TRBD1 (5 bases). Trimming took 4 bases from V and 1 from J, leaving 7 bases between them. CDR1 is SGHTA, CDR2 FQGNSA, per germline. CDR3 length equals 13 residues. The CDR3 spells CASSSRVNYGYTF. The CDR3 region has the DNA TGTGCCAGCAGCTCCAGGGTTAACTATGGCTACACCTTC.